This passage covers 22 T cell receptor beta chains from one sample sequenced in a study of T cells after posttransplantation cyclophosphamide (dated by TCRdb to the mid-2010s). Library construction relied on the immunoSEQ multiplex PCR assay. TCRdb holds this immuneACCESS table with in-frame rearrangements only. Some clones are missing; in checked studies, unresolved V genes explain under half, and the rest has no known cause. This sample comprises about 31,000 clones, more than 85% of them detected only once. Around 0.1% of the sample belongs to the ten largest clones. Viable CD3+CD4+ or CD3+CD8+ cells that were CCR7+CD45RA+CD45RO-CD95-CD27+CD28+ were classified as naive T cells. The material sequenced was naive CD4+ T cells sorted from blood. The receptors stem from a man younger than 45 in good health and a related stem cell transplant donor.

V usage is TRBV19 and J usage is TRBJ2-5, with TRBD1 identical over 9 bases. V trimming: 6 bases; J trimming: 4 bases; junction bases outside the gene matches: 15. This CDR3 region has 17 residues. Looked up from germline, CDR1 is LNHDA and CDR2 is SQIVND (reference sequence). CDR3 DNA sequence: TGTGCCAGTAGCGACGGGACAGGGTCCGTCGCCTTAGAGACCCAGTACTTC. Protein product: CASSDGTGSVALETQYF. Supplemented by reference TRBV19 and TRBJ2-5, the full variable domain reads DGGITQSPKYLFRKEGQNVTLSCEQNLNHDAMYWYRQDPGQGLRLIYYSQIVNDFQKGDIAEGYSVSREKKESFPLTVTSAQKNPTAFYLCASSDGTGSVALETQYFGPGTRLLVL.

The V and J genes are TRBV6-5 and TRBJ2-2; TRBD1 aligns across 8 bases. J gave up 5 bases and V 6 bases, and 5 bases lay outside the gene matches. Germline V CDR1 and CDR2: MNHEY, SVGAGI. The CDR3 is 14 residues long. The CDR3 spells CASRGTGGTGELFF. The CDR3 coding sequence is TGTGCCAGCAGGGGTACAGGGGGTACCGGGGAGCTGTTTTTT.

The chain couples TRBV9 to TRBJ1-5; D may be TRBD1 (6 bases). This CDR3 contains 15 residues. The germline V gene encodes CDR1 SGDLS and CDR2 YYNGEE. The V gene lost 1 base and the J gene lost 4 bases, with 12 bases spanning the gap. The CDR3 is CASSVSPGANQPQHF. The CDR3 bases are TGTGCCAGCAGCGTATCCCCAGGGGCAAATCAGCCCCAGCATTTT.

The sample holds one count of this clone. V and J are TRBV10-1 and TRBJ2-2, with a weak D call TRBD1 (6 bases). Trimming shortened V by 6 bases and J by 4 bases, and 9 bases separated the two germline ends. This CDR3 is built from 13 residues. Germline V gene sequence: CDR1 WNHNN, CDR2 SYGVQD (reference sequence). The CDR3 spells CASRQGGTGELFF. CDR3 sequence (DNA): TGCGCCAGCAGACAGGGTGGCACCGGGGAGCTGTTTTTT.

The genes are TRBV15 and TRBJ2-7; D might be TRBD2 (5 bases). From germline, CDR1 is LNHNV and CDR2 YYDKDF (reference sequence). V dropped 1 base and J dropped 1 base, with 11 bases sitting between them. The CDR3 length is 15 residues. The CDR3 bases are TGTGCCACCAGCAGAGCGGGGTTGGGGTCCTACGAGCAGTACTTC. It codes for CATSRAGLGSYEQYF.

The chain couples TRBV5-1 to TRBJ1-6; 8 positions match TRBD1. Germline CDR1 SGHRS, CDR2 YFSETQ. The junction had 3 bases not matched to a gene; V was cut back by 1 base and J by 0 bases. The CDR3 length is 17 residues. DNA for the CDR3: TGCGCCAGCAGCTTGATACAGGGGGGCTCCTATAATTCACCCCTCCACTTT. This encodes CASSLIQGGSYNSPLHF.

The CDR3 DNA reads as TGCAGCGTGGGACAGCAAAACATTCAGTACTTC. Its translation is CSVGQQNIQYF. The rearrangement joins TRBV29-1 to TRBJ2-4; 7 positions agree with TRBD1. Germline CDR1 reads SQVTM; CDR2 reads ANQGSEA. The CDR3 length is 11 residues. Trimming took 6 bases from V and 5 from J; bases not matched to a gene: 1.

The count of this clone is one. This sequence joins TRBV28 and TRBJ2-5; 7 bases align to TRBD1. The V gene's germline CDR1 is MDHEN and CDR2 SYDVKM. There are 14 residues in the CDR3. V was clipped by 5 bases and J by 5 bases; unmatched bases: 8. In DNA form, the CDR3 reads TGTGCCAGCAGTACTCCGGGACAGATGGAGACCCAGTACTTC. It encodes CASSTPGQMETQYF.

The V and J genes are TRBV7-9 and TRBJ2-3; 11 nucleotides line up with TRBD2. The CDR3 sequence is 18 residues long. Germline CDR1 SEHNR, CDR2 FQNEAQ (reference sequence). With 5 bases clipped from V and 0 bases from J, the junction kept 10 bases outside the gene matches. In DNA form, the CDR3 reads TGTGCCAGCAGCCTTCGACTAGCGGGGATATCTAGCACAGATACGCAGTATTTT. It is translated as CASSLRLAGISSTDTQYF.

The chain is built from TRBV28 and TRBJ2-7, with D possibly being TRBD2 (6 bases). Trimming took off 2 bases at V and 6 bases at J, with 14 bases between the two ends. The CDR3 spans 14 residues. CDR1 is MDHEN and CDR2 is SYDVKM in the germline V gene. DNA of the CDR3: TGTGCCAGCAGTTTAACCGGCCGGGGGTTCGAGCAGTACTTC. Its translation: CASSLTGRGFEQYF.

The V call is TRBV5-6, the J call TRBJ1-1, with D uncertain. The CDR3 runs 13 residues. Trimming removed 3 bases at V and 5 bases at J, with 11 bases between. Germline V lookup: CDR1 SGHDT, CDR2 YYEEEE. CDR3 region: CASSSAARTEAFF. In DNA form, the CDR3 reads TGTGCCAGCAGCTCCGCTGCTCGGACTGAAGCTTTCTTT.

This rearrangement joins TRBV7-8 to TRBJ2-3; TRBD2 agrees at 11 bases. Trimming cost V 0 bases and J 0 bases; bases outside gene matches: 8. Germline loops: CDR1 SGHVS, CDR2 FQNEAQ. This CDR3 is built from 19 residues. The DNA for the CDR3 is TGTGCCAGCAGCTTAGCAAGACTAGCGGGGAGGACTAGCACAGATACGCAGTATTTT. Residues: CASSLARLAGRTSTDTQYF.

This chain joins TRBV20-1 and TRBJ2-7; D unresolved. The V end was cut by 3 bases, the J end by 3 bases, with 6 bases between. The CDR3 has 11 amino acids. Germline V gives CDR1 DFQATT, CDR2 SNEGSKA (reference sequence). The CDR3 DNA follows: TGCAGTGCTAGGATGAGCTACGAGCAGTACTTC. Translated: CSARMSYEQYF.

V gene TRBV7-9 combines with J gene TRBJ1-2; D unclear. V lost 1 base to trimming and J lost 4 bases, with 7 bases between them. CDR3 length equals 13 residues. The V gene's germline CDR1 is SEHNR and CDR2 FQNEAQ (reference sequence). The CDR3 nucleotides read TGTGCCAGCAGCTTAGATAAGCCCTATGGCTACACCTTC. It yields the protein CASSLDKPYGYTF.

This chain joins TRBV6-5 and TRBJ1-5; D remains ambiguous. The CDR3 sequence is 14 residues long. Trimming left V 6 bases short and J 5 bases short, with 14 bases between. Germline loops: CDR1 MNHEY, CDR2 SVGAGI. As DNA, the CDR3 is TGTGCCAGCAGCCGCGGAGGGATGGATCAGCCCCAGCATTTT. This encodes CASSRGGMDQPQHF.

The rearrangement links TRBV13 to TRBJ2-5, with 9 bases fitting TRBD2. V shed 2 bases and J 8 bases; nucleotides not matched to a gene: 15. Per the germline V gene, CDR1 is PRHDT and CDR2 is FYEKMQ (reference sequence). The CDR3 extends over 17 amino acids. This CDR3 is CASSLRSIGLAGITQYF. CDR3 sequence (DNA): TGTGCCAGCAGCTTACGCTCTATCGGCCTAGCGGGGATAACCCAGTACTTC.

The V gene is TRBV27, the J gene TRBJ1-2, with D maybe TRBD1 (6 bases). CDR1 and CDR2 from the germline V gene are MNHEY and SMNVEV (reference sequence). The CDR3 is 16 amino acids. The V and J ends lost 5 bases and 4 bases respectively, with 20 bases between them. CDR3 sequence: CASSPSLLTGLYGYTF. The CDR3 region has the DNA TGTGCCAGCAGTCCCTCCCTCCTCACAGGGCTCTATGGCTACACCTTC.

V is TRBV7-3 and J is TRBJ2-3; a possible D gene is TRBD1 (6 bases). There are 17 residues in the CDR3. Per the germline V gene, CDR1 is SGHTA and CDR2 is FQGTGA. V was trimmed by 2 bases and J by 0 bases, leaving 15 bases between them. CDR3 sequence (DNA): TGTGCCAGCAGCTTATACGGACAGAAAGCTAGCACAGATACGCAGTATTTT. Translated: CASSLYGQKASTDTQYF.

The chain carries TRBV6-1 and TRBJ1-2; D may be TRBD1 (5 bases). The CDR3 runs 15 residues. V gave up 10 bases and J gave up 0 bases, with 18 bases separating them. Germline CDR1 is MNHNS and CDR2 is SASEGT. The CDR3 here is CATGTLSGTNYGYTF. Written as DNA, the CDR3 is TGTGCCACCGGGACTCTTAGTGGGACTAACTATGGCTACACCTTC.

The J gene is TRBJ1-5, the V gene TRBV10-3; TRBD1 might be the D (5 bases). Germline V lookup: CDR1 ENHRY, CDR2 SYGVKD. The CDR3 has 13 residues. V was cut by 6 bases and J by 0 bases, with 6 bases left in between. The CDR3 nucleotides are TGTGCCATCAGCAGGGATAGCAATCAGCCCCAGCATTTT. It specifies CAISRDSNQPQHF.

This chain uses TRBV10-1 with TRBJ2-1; TRBD1 is a possible D gene (6 bases). The length of the CDR3 is 15 residues. The V end lost 4 bases, the J end lost 4 bases, and 14 bases lay between the germline ends. Germline values: CDR1 WNHNN, CDR2 SYGVQD (reference sequence). CDR3 in DNA: TGCGCCAGCAGTGTGCGGACAGACCCTTACAATGAGCAGTTCTTC. It specifies CASSVRTDPYNEQFF.

CDR3: CASSSGQGYTEAFF. The CDR3 bases are TGCGCCAGCAGCTCTGGACAGGGTTACACTGAAGCTTTCTTT. This chain uses TRBV5-1 with TRBJ1-1, with 8 bases that match TRBD1. CDR3 length: 14 amino acids. Germline V gene sequence: CDR1 SGHRS, CDR2 YFSETQ. Unmatched junction bases numbered 4, after V lost 3 bases and J lost 3 bases. Full variable domain (outside the CDR3, taken from reference TRBV5-1 and TRBJ1-1): KAGVTQTPRYLIKTRGQQVTLSCSPISGHRSVSWYQQTPGQGLQFLFEYFSETQRNKGNFPGRFSGRQFSNSRSEMNVSTLELGDSALYLCASSSGQGYTEAFFGQGTRLTVV.